The TCR beta chain described here comes from a study of PD-1 blockade in classical Hodgkin lymphoma (dated by TCRdb to 2018 to 2021). In terms of the full investigation: Nivolumab dosing was 3 mg/kg intravenously every 2 weeks, continuing until either disease progression or unacceptable toxicity. The study used CyTOF and TCR beta sequencing to define a peripheral blood immune signature of response to PD-1 blockade in classical Hodgkin lymphoma.

For CDR1 and CDR2, the germline V gene lists ENHRY and SYGVKD. Trimming removed 5 bases from V and 5 bases from J, leaving 17 bases between the germline ends. CDR3 length: 15 amino acids, cysteine to phenylalanine. The kept DNA is CDR3 alone, 45 bases in frame from the first base. As regards this clone: What antigen it recognizes has not been identified. Nothing much larger sits one base from this clone, and base qualities are not available.

Reading the label with the study, this specimen's time point is: cycle 1 day 1 (C1D1), immediately before nivolumab initiation. All trial patients had relapsed after autologous stem cell transplantation, with cohorts A, B and C differing in prior brentuximab vedotin exposure. The trial cohort comprised a few dozen patients with relapsed/refractory classical Hodgkin lymphoma whose best overall responses were complete response, partial response or progressive disease. In the multi-cohort phase II CheckMate 205 trial, trial patients received single-agent nivolumab. Best overall response was determined by an independent review committee according to the 2007 International Working Group response criteria. Trial PBMCs were collected immediately before nivolumab initiation (C1D1) and during therapy at cycle 2 day 1 and cycle 4 day 1. After peripheral blood was drawn into 8 mL Vacutainer Cell Preparation Tubes, PBMCs were isolated by centrifugation and then cryopreserved.

Findings and caveats that apply to the study as a whole: Only a single clinical trial cohort was studied, and what caused the repertoire differences, possibly disease activity or prior therapy, remained undefined. Diversity was lower in patients who began nivolumab less than 1 year after ASCT, so these patients were left out of later analyses to avoid confounding by immune reconstitution. A significant rise by C4D1 was seen in CD4+ but not CD8+ TCR diversity (p=0.0027 vs p=0.16), with the rise being most apparent in complete responders (p=0.02). Among trial patients, those achieving complete response had baseline diversity similar to that of newly diagnosed patients, while diversity was significantly lower in partial responders and progressors. Baseline TCR diversity was reported to be lower in newly diagnosed patients than in healthy donors and to be lower still in relapsed/refractory patients.

The Qiagen DNeasy kit was used to extract genomic DNA both from unsorted PBMCs and from the negatively selected CD4+ and CD8+ fractions. Amplification of TCR beta CDR3 regions was done by immunoSEQ multiplex PCR with primers that anneal to V and J segments. A synthetic immune receptor repertoire was used to minimize amplification bias, and remaining bias was computationally removed after sequencing. The study's processing was this. Repertoire diversity was quantified as the Shannon entropy index using custom Python scripts. Unsorted, CD4+ and CD8+ repertoires were analyzed separately, except for combined analyses in which CD4+ and CD8+ sequences were merged in silico. Clonal expansion was defined as at least a 2-fold frequency increase after treatment relative to C1D1, with a pseudocount of 0.5 for undetected baseline clones. Clones with 0 or 1 copy at C1D1 were defined as singleton clones, while clones with 2 or more copies were defined as non-singleton clones. Clones expanded in unsorted samples were annotated as CD4+, CD8+ or unknown by matching protein sequences in sorted samples from the same patient. Wilcoxon tests on paired samples were used to test changes in diversity from C1D1 to C4D1. Drawn from immuneACCESS, this table holds only the in-frame rearrangements with V and J called that TCRdb kept. Clones are partly lost; checked studies trace under half to an unresolved V gene and leave the rest unexplained. V and J calls plus clone size are reproduced from that table; the DNA served to infer D and trimming. The sample profile shows under 100,000 clones; 65% to 85% of them were found once. The top ten hold 10% to 15% of the sample.

The sample here was peripheral blood mononuclear cells (PBMCs), taken at baseline. The chain is encoded by TRBV10-3 joined to TRBJ2-3; the D segment is perhaps TRBD1 or TRBD2, each sharing 6 matched bases. The TCR comes from a human donor with classical Hodgkin lymphoma. DNA sequence: TGTGCCATCAGTATTAGCGCAGGAGGGGGAGATACGCAGTATTTT. It encodes CAISISAGGGDTQYF.